The T cell receptor (beta chain) described here comes from a study of molecular identifiers for immune sequencing clone quantification. This clonotype was recorded many times. Investigators produced naive CD8 libraries from around 20,000 to 1,000,000 sorted cells, drawing on 10%, 30% or 50% RNA. The germline V gene encodes CDR1 SEHNR and CDR2 FQNEAQ (reference sequence). This CDR3 spans 13 amino acids. Trimming removed 1 base at V and 4 bases at J, with 8 bases between. TCRdb used MiXCR to reprocess the PCR reads, holding one entry per CDR3 protein. The sample consists of approximately 97,000 distinct CDR3 sequences, around 37% of them appearing once.

The sequence came from a human donor in good health. Some libraries in this study had Jurkat cell RNA spiked in. Sequencing was done on a sample of naive CD8+ T cells from blood, with Jurkat cell RNA spiked in. Subset denoted: FACS-sorted CD8+CD4-CCR7+CD45RA+ naive T cells. V is TRBV7-9 and J is TRBJ2-7; maybe TRBD1 (6 bases). The CDR3 coding sequence is TGTGCCAGCAGCTTAGGTAGGGGGTACGAGCAGTACTTC. Translated: CASSLGRGYEQYF. Using reference TRBV7-9 and TRBJ2-7 for the parts outside the CDR3, the full variable domain is DTGVSQNPRHKITKRGQNVTFRCDPISEHNRLYWYRQTLGQGPEFLTYFQNEAQLEKSRLLSDRFSAERPKGSFSTLEIQRTEQGDSAMYLCASSLGRGYEQYFGPGTRLTVT.